One and the same sample provided the 27 T cell receptor beta chains below, sequenced in a study of blood T cell repertoires in COVID-19. The table came from immunoSEQ multiplex PCR; TCRdb's copy has only in-frame clones and leaves some out. The table records roughly 140,000 clones, approximately 80% of them present only once. The sequenced sample was peripheral blood. The source of these receptors is a woman aged 50 to 65 in a cohort sampled during active or convalescent COVID-19.

The chain combines TRBV27 with TRBJ1-6, with 9 bases lining up with TRBD1. The V gene's germline CDR1 is MNHEY and CDR2 SMNVEV (reference sequence). This CDR3 comprises 14 residues. V dropped 2 bases and J dropped 11; count of bases not matched to a gene: 4. In nucleotides, the CDR3 is TGTGCCAGCAGTTTAGGACAGGGGTTGGCACCCCTCCACTTT. Translation gives CASSLGQGLAPLHF.

V usage is TRBV6-2 or TRBV6-3 and J usage is TRBJ2-1; 10 bases match TRBD2. The CDR3 totals 15 residues. Losses at the gene ends were 4 bases for V and 3 bases for J; bases not matched to a gene: 3. Germline CDR1 and CDR2: MNHEY and SVGEGT. The CDR3 loop reads CASSSIAGGYNEQFF. The CDR3 DNA sequence: TGTGCCAGCAGTTCGATAGCGGGGGGCTACAATGAGCAGTTCTTC.

The chain recombines TRBV4-3 with TRBJ2-3; D is ambiguous. Germline assignment: CDR1 LGHNA and CDR2 YSLEER. With 0 bases removed from V and 4 bases from J, the gap between germline ends came to 5 bases. The CDR3 has 13 amino acids. The CDR3 coding sequence is TGCGCCAGCAGCCAAGATGGGCCAGATACGCAGTATTTT. Translated, it gives CASSQDGPDTQYF.

V usage is TRBV10-2 and J usage is TRBJ2-3; D is possibly TRBD1 (5 bases). In germline, CDR1 is WSHSY, CDR2 SAAADI. This CDR3 is 12 amino acids long. Trimming cost V 6 bases and J 6 bases, with 10 bases left between them. The CDR3 spells CASRNRQDTQYF. The CDR3 DNA follows: TGCGCCAGCAGGAACAGACAGGATACGCAGTATTTT.

CDR3 nucleotide sequence: TGTGCCAGCAGCTTAGGTGCACAGAGGGGCACAGATACGCAGTATTTT. Amino acid sequence: CASSLGAQRGTDTQYF. The chain is built from TRBV7-9 and TRBJ2-3; TRBD2 might be the D (5 bases). The CDR3 spans 16 residues. V was trimmed by 1 base and J by 1 base, leaving 12 bases between them. Germline CDR1 is SEHNR and CDR2 is FQNEAQ (reference sequence).

The chain carries TRBV25-1 and TRBJ1-2; D gene uncertain. This CDR3 has 14 residues. Trimming stripped 4 bases from V and 5 bases from J, with 14 bases between. In germline, CDR1 is MGHDK, CDR2 SYGVNS. The DNA of the CDR3 is TGTGCCAGCAGTGCCTCAGGTACCGGTTATGGCTACACCTTC. This codes for CASSASGTGYGYTF.

The gene calls are TRBV19 and TRBJ1-4; 8 nucleotides align to TRBD1. Trimming cost V 6 bases and J 7 bases; bases outside gene matches: 7. The CDR3 spans 14 residues. CDR1 LNHDA and CDR2 SQIVND come from the germline V gene (reference sequence). CDR3 sequence reads: CASSRGQRGEKLFF. CDR3 nucleotides: TGTGCCAGTAGCAGGGGGCAGAGGGGTGAAAAACTGTTTTTT.

This clone was seen once. This sequence joins TRBV2 and TRBJ2-7, with 8 bases fitting TRBD1. This CDR3 region has 13 residues. Germline V lookup: CDR1 SNHLY, CDR2 FYNNEI. The V and J ends lost 6 bases and 7 bases, in that order; junction bases with no gene match: 8. CDR3 sequence (DNA): TGTGCCAGCAGCCCTCAGGGGGCGGAGGAGCAGTACTTC. Amino acids: CASSPQGAEEQYF.

With regard to this clone: One junction end does not reproduce the germline sequence, and a read error may be involved. The chain links TRBV12-3 or TRBV12-4 to TRBJ1-6; a possible D gene is TRBD1 (5 bases). The CDR3 runs to 13 residues. The DNA for the CDR3 is TGTGCCAGCAGTTTGACGGGGGATTCACCCCTCTACTTT. Protein: CASSLTGDSPLYF.

This chain links TRBV7-9 with TRBJ1-1; D ambiguous. The CDR3 covers 14 residues. CDR1 SEHNR and CDR2 FQNEAQ come from the germline V gene (reference sequence). Trimming removed 1 base from V and 2 bases from J, with 8 bases in between. In DNA form, the CDR3 reads TGTGCCAGCAGCTTAGGGGCTGAAAACACTGAAGCTTTCTTT. Translating gives CASSLGAENTEAFF.

The chain links TRBV7-8 to TRBJ1-5, with D perhaps matching TRBD1 (5 bases). CDR3 size: 14 residues. From germline, CDR1 is SGHVS and CDR2 FQNEAQ. Trimming cost V 2 bases and J 7 bases, with 12 bases left between them. For the CDR3, the DNA is TGTGCCAGCAGCTTATTCCTAGGGGAACAGCCCCAGCATTTT. This sequence encodes CASSLFLGEQPQHF. Based on the CDR3 plus reference TRBV7-8 and TRBJ1-5, the full variable domain is GAGVSQSPRYKVAKRGQDVALRCDPISGHVSLFWYQQALGQGPEFLTYFQNEAQLDKSGLPSDRFFAERPEGSVSTLKIQRTQQEDSAVYLCASSLFLGEQPQHFGDGTRLSIL.

The V call is TRBV6-5, the J call TRBJ1-1; 7 bases map to TRBD1. Unmatched junction bases numbered 12, after V lost 6 bases and J lost 5 bases. The germline gives CDR1 MNHEY, CDR2 SVGAGI. The CDR3 has 15 amino acids. The CDR3, as DNA: TGTGCCAGCAGCCAGACGACATCAGGGGGAACTGAAGCTTTCTTT. The encoded protein is CASSQTTSGGTEAFF.

V gene TRBV7-2 combines with J gene TRBJ1-2, with D perhaps TRBD1 (5 bases). The CDR3 totals 13 residues. V was shortened by 11 bases and J by 5 bases, with 18 bases between the two germline ends. Germline V CDR1 and CDR2: SGHTA, FQGNSA. The CDR3 sequence: CAQNGPGKYGYTF. The CDR3 nucleotides read TGTGCCCAGAACGGACCAGGGAAATATGGCTACACCTTC.

The V call is TRBV5-4, the J call TRBJ1-2; D may be TRBD1 (6 bases). Germline assignment: CDR1 SGHNT and CDR2 YYREEE (reference sequence). V was cut by 4 bases and J by 2 bases, with 9 bases left in between. This CDR3 has 13 residues. The CDR3 loop is CASSPDRNYGYTF. The CDR3 nucleotides read TGTGCCAGCAGCCCGGACAGAAACTATGGCTACACCTTC.

The V call is TRBV30, the J call TRBJ2-7, with 11 bases that match TRBD1. The trim removed 0 bases at V and 3 bases at J, leaving 4 bases unmatched. The CDR3 is 15 amino acids. Germline V gives CDR1 GTSNPN, CDR2 SVGIG (reference sequence). CDR3: CAWSVPGTGGYEQYF. The DNA of the CDR3 is TGTGCCTGGAGTGTCCCTGGGACAGGGGGCTACGAGCAGTACTTC.

The CDR3 nucleotides read TGTGCCACACAGGGGGACACCGGGGAGCTGTTTTTT. Amino acid sequence: CATQGDTGELFF. V is TRBV10-3 and J is TRBJ2-2; 8 bases fit TRBD1. With 10 bases clipped from V and 3 bases from J, the junction kept 1 base outside the gene matches. Germline V CDR1 and CDR2: ENHRY, SYGVKD. The CDR3 extends over 12 amino acids.

The V and J genes are TRBV10-3 and TRBJ1-6; TRBD1 agrees at 8 bases. V shed 10 bases, J shed 5 bases, and the junction held 7 bases outside the gene matches. Per the germline V gene, CDR1 is ENHRY and CDR2 is SYGVKD. CDR3 size: 14 residues. The CDR3 reads CATSGQANNSPLHF. CDR3 in DNA: TGTGCCACATCGGGACAGGCAAATAATTCACCCCTCCACTTT.

V is TRBV5-1 and J is TRBJ1-6, with D perhaps matching TRBD1 (6 bases). Looked up from germline, CDR1 is SGHRS and CDR2 is YFSETQ. This CDR3 region has 16 residues. Trimming cost V 0 bases and J 0 bases, with 7 bases left between them. For the CDR3, the DNA is TGCGCCAGCAGCTTGGGGACAGACTCCTATAATTCACCCCTCCACTTT. As protein: CASSLGTDSYNSPLHF.

The chain carries TRBV18 and TRBJ1-5, with TRBD1 identical over 7 bases. Germline loops: CDR1 KGHSH, CDR2 LQKENI. The CDR3 covers 16 residues. Trimming cost V 0 bases and J 2 bases; bases outside gene matches: 4. The DNA of the CDR3 is TGTGCCAGCTCACCACCGCAGGGGGTTGGCAATCAGCCCCAGCATTTT. Translated, it gives CASSPPQGVGNQPQHF.

This chain connects TRBV5-4 to TRBJ1-4; D uncertain. CDR1 is SGHNT and CDR2 is YYREEE in the germline V gene (reference sequence). The CDR3 length is 13 residues. The V gene lost 3 bases and the J gene lost 8 bases, with 11 bases spanning the gap. The CDR3 sequence is CASSSSEKEKLFF. The CDR3 bases are TGTGCCAGCAGCTCCTCGGAGAAAGAAAAACTGTTTTTT.

This clone showed up just once. V and J are TRBV15 and TRBJ2-1; the match to TRBD1 covers 9 bases. In germline, CDR1 is LNHNV, CDR2 YYDKDF (reference sequence). The V and J ends lost 5 bases and 16 bases, in that order; junction bases with no gene match: 9. CDR3 length equals 12 residues. In DNA form, the CDR3 reads TGTGCCACCAGCCCCGACAGGGGGAATTTCTTCTTC. This gives the protein CATSPDRGNFFF.

The rearrangement uses TRBV5-1 and TRBJ2-2, with 10 positions matching TRBD1. J was trimmed by 4 bases and V by 4 bases; bases with no gene match: 1. The CDR3 totals 14 residues. Looked up from germline, CDR1 is SGHRS and CDR2 is YFSETQ. In nucleotides, the CDR3 is TGCGCCAGCAGCCGGGACAGGGGCACCGGGGAGCTGTTTTTT. This encodes CASSRDRGTGELFF.

This clone was observed a handful of times. The chain employs TRBV7-9 and TRBJ2-3; 12 nucleotides match TRBD2. Trimming took 6 bases from V and 1 from J; bases not matched to a gene: 5. In germline, CDR1 is SEHNR, CDR2 FQNEAQ (reference sequence). The CDR3 sequence is 16 residues long. Here the CDR3 DNA reads TGTGCCAGCAGTTTGACTAGCGGGGGAGGCACAGATACGCAGTATTTT. Amino acids: CASSLTSGGGTDTQYF. The complete variable domain, with remaining parts taken from reference TRBV7-9 and TRBJ2-3, reads DTGVSQNPRHKITKRGQNVTFRCDPISEHNRLYWYRQTLGQGPEFLTYFQNEAQLEKSRLLSDRFSAERPKGSFSTLEIQRTEQGDSAMYLCASSLTSGGGTDTQYFGPGTRLTVL.

This clone was seen more than once but under ten times. V is TRBV5-5 and J is TRBJ1-3; no clear D. The germline V gene has CDR1 SGHKS and CDR2 YYEKEE (reference sequence). V was pared by 6 bases and J by 8 bases, with 15 bases between. The CDR3 is made up of 13 amino acids. Written as DNA, the CDR3 is TGTGCCAGCACGAGAATTTTCTCTGACACCATATATTTT. It codes for CASTRIFSDTIYF.

The genes are TRBV11-2 and TRBJ1-3; D is unresolved. V lost 5 bases and J 0 bases, leaving 11 bases between the germline ends. Per the germline V gene, CDR1 is SGHAT and CDR2 is FQNNGV. This CDR3 spans 15 amino acids. CDR3 DNA: TGTGCCAGCAGCAGACAACTGAGCTCTGGAAACACCATATATTTT. This codes for CASSRQLSSGNTIYF.

The chain is built from TRBV12-3 or TRBV12-4 and TRBJ1-2; D is unresolved. The V end was cut by 5 bases, the J end by 2 bases, with 9 bases between. The CDR3 is 13 amino acids. The CDR3: CASSLGGNYGYTF. The CDR3 nucleotides are TGTGCCAGCAGTCTCGGCGGGAACTATGGCTACACCTTC.

The rearrangement uses TRBV27 and TRBJ1-6; 7 positions agree with TRBD1. Germline values: CDR1 MNHEY, CDR2 SMNVEV (reference sequence). V shed 6 bases and J 6 bases; nucleotides not matched to a gene: 11. This CDR3 comprises 16 residues. The CDR3 nucleotides read TGTGCCAGCAGCCCAGAACCGGGACAGAGTAATTCACCCCTCCACTTT. Translation: CASSPEPGQSNSPLHF.